One sample yielded the 14 T cell receptor beta chains listed below, sequenced in a study of brain T cells in children with intractable seizures. Sequenced by immunoSEQ multiplex PCR; TCRdb stores in-frame clones only, minus some. Of approximately 110,000 clones listed, roughly 94% are singletons. Sequences were derived from peripheral blood, sampled at surgery. These receptors originate from a boy in the first two years of life with hemimegalencephaly and intractable seizures.

The chain couples TRBV11-2 to TRBJ2-2; a weak D match, TRBD2 (6 bases). The CDR3 runs to 13 residues. Germline values: CDR1 SGHAT, CDR2 FQNNGV. Trimming removed 4 bases at V and 6 bases at J, with 9 bases between. The CDR3 is CASSSSVSGELFF. CDR3 DNA sequence: TGTGCCAGCAGCTCTAGCGTGTCCGGGGAGCTGTTTTTT.

The V gene is TRBV5-1, the J gene TRBJ1-1; unclear D gene. Trimming left V 0 bases short and J 5 bases short, with 14 bases between. CDR1 is SGHRS, CDR2 YFSETQ, per germline. The CDR3 is 15 residues long. The CDR3 region is CASSLDGFLGTEAFF. The DNA of the CDR3 is TGCGCCAGCAGCTTGGACGGGTTTCTGGGGACTGAAGCTTTCTTT.

This clone came up once. This sequence joins TRBV7-2 and TRBJ2-1; 9 bases agree with TRBD2. The V and J ends lost 1 base and 4 bases, in that order; junction bases with no gene match: 8. The germline V gene encodes CDR1 SGHTA and CDR2 FQGNSA. The CDR3 spans 17 residues. The CDR3 nucleotides read TGTGCCAGCAGCTTAGGGCCCTTGACTAGCGGTTACAATGAGCAGTTCTTC. Its protein product is CASSLGPLTSGYNEQFF.

This chain links TRBV5-1 with TRBJ1-2; possible D gene TRBD1, 5 bases. The CDR3 is 13 residues long. Germline V gene lookup returns CDR1 SGHRS and CDR2 YFSETQ. V was clipped by 1 base and J by 4 bases, with 8 bases between them. The CDR3 DNA follows: TGCGCCAGCAGCTTGCGGGGACCCTATGGCTACACCTTC. It codes for CASSLRGPYGYTF.

The table lists this clone with a count of one. V and J are TRBV5-5 and TRBJ2-1; D gene uncertain. The CDR3 is 15 residues long. Looked up from germline, CDR1 is SGHKS and CDR2 is YYEKEE (reference sequence). The V end lost 4 bases, the J end lost 3 bases, and 14 bases lay between the germline ends. CDR3 loop: CASSLWTGDYNEQFF. The CDR3 nucleotides read TGTGCCAGCAGCCTGTGGACCGGAGACTACAATGAGCAGTTCTTC.

J is TRBJ1-6 and V is TRBV30; TRBD1 aligns across 10 bases. Germline V gene lookup returns CDR1 GTSNPN and CDR2 SVGIG (reference sequence). This CDR3 is 13 amino acids long. V shed 3 bases, J shed 11 bases, and the junction held 4 bases outside the gene matches. The CDR3, as DNA: TGTGCCTGGAGGGGGACAGGGGATACACCCCTCCACTTT. Its protein is CAWRGTGDTPLHF.

This clone was observed a few times. The rearrangement joins TRBV10-2 to TRBJ1-1; D not certain. This CDR3 comprises 13 residues. Trimming pared 3 bases from V and 3 bases from J, leaving 8 bases between. In germline, CDR1 is WSHSY, CDR2 SAAADI. Here the CDR3 reads CASSESGYTEAFF. As DNA, the CDR3 is TGCGCCAGCAGTGAATCGGGCTACACTGAAGCTTTCTTT.

CDR3 DNA sequence: TGTGCCAGCAGCTCAAAAAACGTCAGGGGCGGGCCGCACTATGGCTACACCTTC. It codes for CASSSKNVRGGPHYGYTF. V gene TRBV7-8 combines with J gene TRBJ1-2, with a weak D call TRBD1 (6 bases). The CDR3 has 18 amino acids. The germline V gene has CDR1 SGHVS and CDR2 FQNEAQ. V lost 4 bases and J lost 3, with 24 bases in between.

This clone appeared once. V gene TRBV7-9 combines with J gene TRBJ2-5; 7 bases align to TRBD1. The CDR3 has 13 residues. Per the germline V gene, CDR1 is SEHNR and CDR2 is FQNEAQ (reference sequence). V shed 3 bases and J 4 bases; nucleotides not matched to a gene: 2. CDR3 in DNA: TGTGCCAGCAGCTTCAGACAGGGAGAGACCCAGTACTTC. It specifies CASSFRQGETQYF. The full variable domain, its missing parts supplied by reference TRBV7-9 and TRBJ2-5, is DTGVSQNPRHKITKRGQNVTFRCDPISEHNRLYWYRQTLGQGPEFLTYFQNEAQLEKSRLLSDRFSAERPKGSFSTLEIQRTEQGDSAMYLCASSFRQGETQYFGPGTRLLVL.

A single count supports this clone. The chain is built from TRBV4-3 and TRBJ1-6; D remains ambiguous. V lost 1 base and J 9 bases, leaving 7 bases between the germline ends. Germline values: CDR1 LGHNA, CDR2 YSLEER. This CDR3 contains 13 residues. In DNA form, the CDR3 reads TGCGCCAGCAGCCAAGTCTATTCTTCACCCCTCCACTTT. It translates to CASSQVYSSPLHF.

The chain couples TRBV5-1 to TRBJ1-1; D is unresolved. From germline, CDR1 is SGHRS and CDR2 YFSETQ. The CDR3 loop spans 13 amino acids. V lost 0 bases, J lost 8 bases, and 11 bases lay in between. This CDR3 is CASSLVEWGEAFF. CDR3 nucleotides: TGCGCCAGCAGCTTGGTTGAGTGGGGAGAAGCTTTCTTT.

The CDR3: CASSLGDLKTQYF. The DNA of the CDR3 is TGTGCCAGCAGCTTAGGGGACCTCAAGACCCAGTACTTC. V and J are TRBV11-3 and TRBJ2-5; possibly TRBD1 or TRBD2 for D (5 bases each). V shed 1 base and J shed 6 bases, with 9 bases lying between them. The CDR3 spans 13 residues. CDR1 and CDR2 (germline): SGHNT, YENEEA.

V is TRBV2 and J is TRBJ2-3; perhaps TRBD1 as D (6 bases). Germline V gene data show CDR1 as SNHLY and CDR2 as FYNNEI. V was shortened by 4 bases and J by 6 bases, with 11 bases between the two germline ends. CDR3 length equals 13 residues. The CDR3 DNA follows: TGTGCCAGCAGTGCCCGCAGGGGTGATACGCAGTATTTT. It is translated as CASSARRGDTQYF.

This clone was seen only a few times. The V gene is TRBV7-8, the J gene TRBJ1-1; unclear D gene. The CDR3 runs to 17 residues. Germline-derived CDR1 and CDR2 are SGHVS and FQNEAQ. Trimming removed 2 bases from V and 1 base from J, with 17 bases in between. The CDR3 spells CASSLRYSPIRNTEAFF. DNA for the CDR3: TGTGCCAGCAGCTTACGATACTCCCCGATAAGGAACACTGAAGCTTTCTTT.